This T cell receptor (beta chain) appears in the sequencing data of a study of beta chain features in type 1 diabetes. Study outcomes and limitations: Patients' naive, central memory and regulatory TCRB repertoires appeared more alike than those of healthy donors. Type 1 diabetes patients showed a moderate but significant shortening of TCRB CDR3s in all four CD4+ subsets.

Trimming stripped 3 bases from V and 5 bases from J, with 13 bases between. Germline-derived CDR1 and CDR2 are KGHSH and LQKENI. The CDR3 length is 14 residues. Remarks on this clone: Its target is unknown. Distinct nucleotide sequences in the sample also encode this CDR3.

Central memory, naive, regulatory and stem cell-like memory CD4+ cells were sorted by CD45RO/CCR7/CD25/CD127/CD95/CD27. As every portion of the isolated RNA was reverse transcribed, the sequencing read expressed TCRB transcripts. Clones were sequenced by immunoSEQ multiplex PCR, and TCRdb holds only the in-frame ones, with some missing. Among some 230,000 clones listed, 9% to 10% were seen once. The sequenced material came from naive CD4+ T cells from blood. The receptor's source is a young woman in good health. The chain is built from TRBV18 and TRBJ2-5; the D gene is possibly TRBD2 (5 bases). CDR3: CASSPGPADETQYF. The CDR3 DNA is TGTGCCAGCTCACCGGGCCCAGCGGACGAGACCCAGTACTTC.